This T cell receptor (beta chain) was sequenced in a study of neoadjuvant nivolumab and ipilimumab in lung cancer. Data came from immunoSEQ multiplex PCR; TCRdb stores just in-frame clones and leaves some out. The table lists roughly 45,000 clones, around 89% of them singletons. CDR1 is KGHSH and CDR2 is LQKENI in the germline V gene. The CDR3 is made up of 14 amino acids. The V and J ends lost 0 bases and 2 bases respectively, with 7 bases between them. Note on this clone: What it binds is unknown.

Study-wide points: TCR richness and clonality were higher in tumors than adjacent uninvolved lung. Pretherapy blood TCR richness correlated positively with resected tumor richness. TCR sequencing covered a small number of samples.

The TCR was taken from an adult with non-small cell lung cancer. Some clones in this sample may be carry-over from other donors' samples. The sequencing here drew on blood, taken before neoadjuvant nivolumab, alone or with ipilimumab. V and J are TRBV18 and TRBJ1-1; D remains unclear. CDR3 residues: CASSPPATNTEAFF. The CDR3 DNA sequence: TGTGCCAGCTCACCACCAGCAACCAACACTGAAGCTTTCTTT. Supplemented by reference TRBV18 and TRBJ1-1, the full variable domain reads NAGVMQNPRHLVRRRGQEARLRCSPMKGHSHVYWYRQLPEEGLKFMVYLQKENIIDESGMPKERFSAEFPKEGPSILRIQQVVRGDSAAYFCASSPPATNTEAFFGQGTRLTVV.